Each of the 29 T cell receptor beta chains below was sequenced from the same sample in a study of radiotherapy plus CTLA-4 blockade in lung cancer. Repertoires were generated with immunoSEQ multiplex PCR, while TCRdb's copy carries only in-frame clones and drops some. The table includes some 71,000 clones, roughly three quarters detected once. The source material was peripheral blood, sampled from a patient treated with radiotherapy plus ipilimumab. Receptor source: a human donor with non-small cell lung cancer whose response to radiotherapy plus ipilimumab could not be evaluated. Some clones in this sample may be carry-over from other donors' samples.

CDR3 residues: CASSQALTGAGYGYTF. Here the CDR3 DNA reads TGCGCCAGCAGCCAGGCCCTGACAGGGGCGGGCTATGGCTACACCTTC. This chain links TRBV4-3 with TRBJ1-2; 8 bases match TRBD1. Germline CDR1 LGHNA, CDR2 YSLEER. Trimming removed 3 bases from V and 4 bases from J; junction bases left unmatched: 10. The CDR3 is 16 amino acids.

This clone was counted only a few times. The chain couples TRBV7-9 to TRBJ1-3; D gene ambiguous. V lost 6 bases to trimming and J lost 1 base, with 7 bases between them. From germline, CDR1 is SEHNR and CDR2 FQNEAQ (reference sequence). CDR3 length: 13 residues. The CDR3 spells CASRLLSGNTIYF. The CDR3 DNA sequence: TGTGCCAGCAGGTTGTTATCTGGAAACACCATATATTTT.

Concerning this clone itself: The junction and the germline gene differ at one end; a read error may be behind it. The rearrangement links TRBV30 to TRBJ2-2; 8 bases fit TRBD2. Germline loops: CDR1 GTSNPN, CDR2 SVGIG (reference sequence). The CDR3 loop spans 16 amino acids. The DNA of the CDR3 is TGTGCCTGGAGTGTACAGCGGGGGCGGAACCCCGGGGAGCTGTTTTTT. The encoded protein is CAWSVQRGRNPGELFF.

This sequence joins TRBV9 and TRBJ2-1; 10 bases align to TRBD1. Germline lookup yields CDR1 SGDLS and CDR2 YYNGEE. Trimming removed 4 bases from V and 4 bases from J; junction bases left unmatched: 8. This CDR3 is 16 amino acids long. The CDR3 DNA reads TGTGCCAGCAGCTCCATGGACAGGGGGGGTTACAATGAGCAGTTCTTC. Translation: CASSSMDRGGYNEQFF.

This clone showed up just once. The chain carries TRBV5-1 and TRBJ1-5; D is possibly TRBD1 (6 bases). The V end was cut by 2 bases, the J end by 3 bases, with 24 bases between. CDR1 is SGHRS, CDR2 YFSETQ, per germline. This CDR3 has 19 residues. The CDR3 region is CASSFLGRVLLGANQPQHF. DNA for the CDR3: TGCGCCAGCAGCTTTTTGGGCCGGGTCCTCTTGGGGGCCAATCAGCCCCAGCATTTT.

The chain recombines TRBV7-2 with TRBJ1-4, with TRBD1 matching 10 bases. V lost 5 bases, J lost 6 bases, and 6 bases stayed unmatched. Germline V gene lookup returns CDR1 SGHTA and CDR2 FQGNSA. The CDR3 length is 15 residues. The DNA of the CDR3 is TGTGCCAGCAGCAAGAGACAGGGGGCGCATGAAAAACTGTTTTTT. This encodes CASSKRQGAHEKLFF. The whole variable domain, remainder taken from reference TRBV7-2 and TRBJ1-4, is GAGVSQSPSNKVTEKGKDVELRCDPISGHTALYWYRQSLGQGLEFLIYFQGNSAPDKSGLPSDRFSAERTGGSVSTLTIQRTQQEDSAVYLCASSKRQGAHEKLFFGSGTQLSVL.

This CDR3 reads CASSPGLAGGQETQYF. The DNA of the CDR3 is TGTGCCAGCAGCCCGGGACTAGCGGGGGGCCAAGAGACCCAGTACTTC. The rearrangement joins TRBV9 to TRBJ2-5, with 15 bases matching TRBD2. The V gene end was trimmed by 4 bases and the J gene end by 1 base; junction bases not matched to a gene: 2. This CDR3 contains 16 residues. Germline CDR1 is SGDLS and CDR2 is YYNGEE.

This chain uses TRBV7-9 with TRBJ2-3, with D possibly being TRBD2 (6 bases). Germline values: CDR1 SEHNR, CDR2 FQNEAQ (reference sequence). CDR3 length: 15 residues. The V end was cut by 1 base, the J end by 0 bases, with 8 bases between. DNA for the CDR3: TGTGCCAGCAGCTTAGGGGGGGTTAGCACAGATACGCAGTATTTT. Translated, it gives CASSLGGVSTDTQYF.

The CDR3 region is CASSPLKRRGGPDTQYF. DNA of the CDR3: TGTGCCAGCAGCCCTCTAAAGAGGCGCGGGGGGCCAGATACGCAGTATTTT. The chain employs TRBV9 and TRBJ2-3; 8 positions agree with TRBD2. The CDR3 has 17 amino acids. The V gene's germline CDR1 is SGDLS and CDR2 YYNGEE. V shed 4 bases and J 4 bases; nucleotides not matched to a gene: 14.

This chain joins TRBV19 and TRBJ1-3; D is ambiguous. The ends were cut back, 3 bases at V and 11 bases at J, with 29 bases in the middle. The CDR3 totals 18 residues. Germline CDR1 is LNHDA and CDR2 is SQIVND (reference sequence). CDR3 in amino acids: CASSIFPPAGPQPKSIYF. CDR3 nucleotides: TGTGCCAGTAGTATTTTTCCCCCGGCGGGTCCTCAACCGAAATCCATATATTTT.

The J gene is TRBJ2-7, the V gene TRBV10-3; TRBD1 agrees at 7 bases. Per germline, CDR1 ENHRY and CDR2 SYGVKD. There are 12 residues in the CDR3. Trimming at V came to 6 bases and at J to 6 bases, leaving 5 bases not matched to a gene. The CDR3 loop is CAISPTGSEQYF. The CDR3 nucleotides are TGTGCCATCAGCCCGACAGGGAGCGAGCAGTACTTC.

The chain has TRBV2 and TRBJ2-7; 10 bases agree with TRBD1. CDR3 length equals 15 residues. J was trimmed by 5 bases and V by 2 bases; bases with no gene match: 6. The germline gives CDR1 SNHLY, CDR2 FYNNEI. CDR3 nucleotide sequence: TGTGCCAGCAGTGAACTTGGGACAGGGGTCAACGAGCAGTACTTC. Protein: CASSELGTGVNEQYF.

The rearrangement uses TRBV7-2 and TRBJ2-7; D gene unclear. CDR1 is SGHTA and CDR2 is FQGNSA in the germline V gene. Between the trimmed V and J ends, which lost 5 bases and 5 bases, there was a span of 16 bases. The CDR3 is 14 amino acids. CDR3 in DNA: TGTGCCAGCAGCCCCCCGTCCGGGTACAACGAGCAGTACTTC. It specifies CASSPPSGYNEQYF.

J is TRBJ1-1 and V is TRBV18; D is undetermined. This CDR3 comprises 13 residues. The ends were cut back, 4 bases at V and 3 bases at J, with 9 bases in the middle. Germline V gene sequence: CDR1 KGHSH, CDR2 LQKENI. CDR3 amino acids: CASSLGRDTEAFF. CDR3 DNA sequence: TGTGCCAGCTCACTGGGGAGGGACACTGAAGCTTTCTTT. Drawing the rest from reference TRBV18 and TRBJ1-1, the complete variable domain is NAGVMQNPRHLVRRRGQEARLRCSPMKGHSHVYWYRQLPEEGLKFMVYLQKENIIDESGMPKERFSAEFPKEGPSILRIQQVVRGDSAAYFCASSLGRDTEAFFGQGTRLTVV.

V gene TRBV18 combines with J gene TRBJ1-3; 7 bases line up with TRBD1. The CDR3 contains 15 residues. Germline CDR1 and CDR2: KGHSH and LQKENI. The V gene end was trimmed by 9 bases and the J gene end by 2 bases; junction bases not matched to a gene: 10. Written as DNA, the CDR3 is TGTGCCAGTTCCCCAGCCGGGACAGCTGGAAACACCATATATTTT. Translating it yields CASSPAGTAGNTIYF.

In its sample, this clone was seen once. This chain links TRBV5-8 with TRBJ2-6; the match to TRBD1 covers 7 bases. The CDR3 totals 17 residues. Trimming cost V 3 bases and J 4 bases; bases outside gene matches: 10. Germline CDR1 SGHTS, CDR2 YDEGEE. The CDR3 loop reads CASSSLPGGAGANVLTF. In DNA form, the CDR3 reads TGTGCCAGCAGCTCCCTACCAGGGGGAGCGGGGGCCAACGTCCTGACTTTC.

On this clone itself: The same CDR3 also results from other DNA sequences found in this sample. The chain carries TRBV2 and TRBJ2-3; TRBD2 aligns across 8 bases. Germline V CDR1 and CDR2: SNHLY, FYNNEI. Trimming cost V 8 bases and J 1 base; bases outside gene matches: 5. There are 14 residues in the CDR3. The DNA of the CDR3 is TGTGCCAGCCTACGGGGGGGCGGCACAGATACGCAGTATTTT. This sequence encodes CASLRGGGTDTQYF.

The chain recombines TRBV6-4 with TRBJ2-7, with TRBD1 matching 7 bases. Per the germline V gene, CDR1 is MRHNA and CDR2 is SNTAGT. The junction had 22 bases not matched to a gene; V was cut back by 7 bases and J by 4 bases. The CDR3 totals 18 residues. As DNA, the CDR3 is TGTGCCAGCACGGTCAGGTACTACAGGGGAAGGCGTTGGTACGAGCAGTACTTC. Protein sequence: CASTVRYYRGRRWYEQYF.

The chain uses TRBV27 and TRBJ1-2, with 8 nucleotides matching TRBD1. V lost 1 base to trimming and J lost 7 bases; unmatched junction nucleotides: 8. CDR3 length: 15 residues. Germline V gene data show CDR1 as MNHEY and CDR2 as SMNVEV (reference sequence). CDR3 residues: CASSLYGQGALGYTF. The CDR3 DNA reads as TGTGCCAGCAGTTTATATGGGCAGGGGGCTCTTGGCTACACCTTC.

The chain has TRBV30 and TRBJ2-7; TRBD1 aligns across 8 bases. Germline CDR1 GTSNPN, CDR2 SVGIG (reference sequence). V was pared by 2 bases and J by 4 bases, with 4 bases of the junction left unmatched. The CDR3 has 13 residues. This CDR3 reads CAWSIRGLYEQYF. CDR3 sequence (DNA): TGTGCCTGGAGTATCAGGGGGCTATACGAGCAGTACTTC. Complete variable domain (other parts from reference TRBV30 and TRBJ2-7): SQTIHQWPATLVQPVGSPLSLECTVEGTSNPNLYWYRQAAGRGLQLLFYSVGIGQISSEVPQNLSASRPQDRQFILSSKKLLLSDSGFYLCAWSIRGLYEQYFGPGTRLTVT.

This chain joins TRBV6-5 and TRBJ1-6; 8 bases are shared with TRBD1. CDR1 is MNHEY, CDR2 SVGAGI, per germline. V lost 7 bases and J lost 10; bases outside the gene matches: 12. The CDR3 consists of 15 residues. This CDR3 reads CASIPRGPNSSPLHF. The CDR3, as DNA: TGTGCCAGCATCCCCAGGGGGCCTAATAGCTCACCCCTCCACTTT.

This chain uses TRBV2 with TRBJ2-5; 7 bases fit TRBD1. This CDR3 comprises 15 residues. The J segment lost 1 base and the V segment lost 3 bases, leaving 5 bases of the junction unmatched. CDR1 is SNHLY, CDR2 FYNNEI, per germline. CDR3 residues: CASSDSTGTQETQYF. Here the CDR3 DNA reads TGTGCCAGCAGTGATTCGACAGGGACCCAAGAGACCCAGTACTTC.

This clone was found many times. This rearrangement joins TRBV7-9 to TRBJ1-1, with 10 bases matching TRBD1. The V segment lost 1 base and the J segment 6 bases; nucleotides outside the gene matches: 8. Looked up from germline, CDR1 is SEHNR and CDR2 is FQNEAQ (reference sequence). This CDR3 has 16 amino acids. The CDR3 nucleotides are TGTGCCAGCAGCTTAGGGTCGGGACAGGGGTCTGCTGAAGCTTTCTTT. The encoded protein is CASSLGSGQGSAEAFF.

This clone occurred many times. The chain links TRBV10-3 to TRBJ1-5; 8 nucleotides agree with TRBD1. This CDR3 spans 16 amino acids. Germline-derived CDR1 and CDR2 are ENHRY and SYGVKD. V gave up 6 bases and J gave up 0 bases; unmatched junction bases: 7. CDR3 region: CAISGTGGYSNQPQHF. The CDR3 coding sequence is TGTGCCATCAGCGGAACAGGGGGTTATAGCAATCAGCCCCAGCATTTT.

The J gene is TRBJ2-1, the V gene TRBV11-2; TRBD2 aligns across 9 bases. The CDR3 extends over 16 amino acids. V lost 4 bases and J lost 3; bases outside the gene matches: 7. CDR1 is SGHAT and CDR2 is FQNNGV in the germline V gene. Here the CDR3 reads CASSSWLAGDYNEQFF. Here the CDR3 DNA reads TGTGCCAGCAGCTCCTGGTTAGCGGGGGACTACAATGAGCAGTTCTTC.

J is TRBJ1-2 and V is TRBV28; D not resolved. CDR1 and CDR2 (germline): MDHEN, SYDVKM. The CDR3 spans 18 residues. The ends were cut back, 4 bases at V and 0 bases at J, with 21 bases in the middle. CDR3 region: CASSSPRGQSLTNYGYTF. For the CDR3, the DNA is TGTGCCAGCAGTTCCCCCAGAGGGCAGAGCCTTACTAACTATGGCTACACCTTC.

This clone was counted once. This chain joins TRBV7-9 and TRBJ2-7, with TRBD2 identical over 9 bases. With V trimmed by 5 bases and J by 4 bases, 15 bases remained unmatched. The V gene's germline CDR1 is SEHNR and CDR2 FQNEAQ (reference sequence). The CDR3 has 17 amino acids. CDR3 sequence: CASSGRLRSGGQYEQYF. CDR3 DNA: TGTGCCAGCAGCGGGCGACTGCGGAGCGGGGGGCAATACGAGCAGTACTTC.

The CDR3 loop reads CASSPYTGLGDTEAFF. The CDR3 DNA reads as TGTGCCAGCAGCCCATATACAGGGTTAGGTGACACTGAAGCTTTCTTT. The chain employs TRBV28 and TRBJ1-1, with D possibly TRBD1 on 6 matching bases. CDR3 length: 16 amino acids. The germline V gene has CDR1 MDHEN and CDR2 SYDVKM. V was trimmed by 6 bases and J by 3 bases, leaving 20 bases between them.

This chain links TRBV4-2 with TRBJ1-1, with D uncertain. The CDR3 loop spans 13 amino acids. V dropped 2 bases and J dropped 4 bases, with 8 bases sitting between them. In germline, CDR1 is LGHNA, CDR2 YNFKEQ. The CDR3 coding sequence is TGTGCCAGCAGCCAACCAGGAGGCACTGAAGCTTTCTTT. Residues: CASSQPGGTEAFF.